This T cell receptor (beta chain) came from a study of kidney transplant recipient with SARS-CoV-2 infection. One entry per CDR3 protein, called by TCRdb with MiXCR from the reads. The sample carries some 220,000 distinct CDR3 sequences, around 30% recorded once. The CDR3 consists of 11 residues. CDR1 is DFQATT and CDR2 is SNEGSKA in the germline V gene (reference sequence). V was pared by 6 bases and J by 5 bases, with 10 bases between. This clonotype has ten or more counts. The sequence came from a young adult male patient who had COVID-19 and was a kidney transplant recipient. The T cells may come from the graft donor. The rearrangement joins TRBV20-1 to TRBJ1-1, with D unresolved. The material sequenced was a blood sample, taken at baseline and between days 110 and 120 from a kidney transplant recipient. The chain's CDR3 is CSALPGTEAFF. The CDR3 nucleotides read TGCAGTGCCCTCCCCGGGACTGAAGCTTTCTTT.